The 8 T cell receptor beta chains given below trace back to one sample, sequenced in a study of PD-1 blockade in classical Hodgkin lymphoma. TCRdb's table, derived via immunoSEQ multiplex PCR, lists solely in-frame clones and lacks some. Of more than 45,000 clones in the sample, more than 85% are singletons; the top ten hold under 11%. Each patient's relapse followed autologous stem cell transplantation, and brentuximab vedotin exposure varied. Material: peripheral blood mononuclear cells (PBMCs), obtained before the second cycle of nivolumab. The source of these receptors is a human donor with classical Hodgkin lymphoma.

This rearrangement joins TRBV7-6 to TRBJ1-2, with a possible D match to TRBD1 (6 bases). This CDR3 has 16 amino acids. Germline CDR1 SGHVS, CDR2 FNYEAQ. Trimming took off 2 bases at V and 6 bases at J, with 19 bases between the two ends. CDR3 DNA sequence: TGTGCCAGCAGCTTATCCGGACAGATTAACTTCGATGGCTACACCTTC. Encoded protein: CASSLSGQINFDGYTF.

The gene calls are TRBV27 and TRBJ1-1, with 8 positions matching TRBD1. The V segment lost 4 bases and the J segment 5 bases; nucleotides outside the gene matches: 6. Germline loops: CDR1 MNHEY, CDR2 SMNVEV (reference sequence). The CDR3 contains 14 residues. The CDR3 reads CASSSLTGVTEAFF. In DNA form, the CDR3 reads TGTGCCAGCAGTTCCTTGACAGGGGTAACTGAAGCTTTCTTT.

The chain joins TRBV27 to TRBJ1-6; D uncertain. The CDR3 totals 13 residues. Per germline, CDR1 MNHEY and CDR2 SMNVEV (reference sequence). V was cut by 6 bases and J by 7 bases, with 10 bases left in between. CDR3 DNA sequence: TGTGCCAGCAGCCGCCTAGGGAATTCACCCCTCCACTTT. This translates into CASSRLGNSPLHF.

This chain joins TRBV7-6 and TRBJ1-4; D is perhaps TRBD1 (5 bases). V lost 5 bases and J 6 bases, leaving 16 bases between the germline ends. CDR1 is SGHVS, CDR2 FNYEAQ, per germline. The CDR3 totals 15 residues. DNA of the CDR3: TGTGCCAGCAGCCGCGGCGGGGGAGGGGATGAAAAACTGTTTTTT. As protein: CASSRGGGGDEKLFF.

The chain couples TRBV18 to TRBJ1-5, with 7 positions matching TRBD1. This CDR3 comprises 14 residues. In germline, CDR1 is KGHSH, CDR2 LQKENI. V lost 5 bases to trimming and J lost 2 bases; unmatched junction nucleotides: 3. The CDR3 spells CASSRGLGNQPQHF. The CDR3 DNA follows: TGTGCCAGCTCAAGGGGGCTGGGCAATCAGCCCCAGCATTTT.

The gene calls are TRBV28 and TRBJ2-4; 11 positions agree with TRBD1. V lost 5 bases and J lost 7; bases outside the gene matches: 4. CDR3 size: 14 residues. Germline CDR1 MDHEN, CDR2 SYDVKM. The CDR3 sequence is CASSQDRGRNIQYF. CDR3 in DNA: TGTGCCAGCAGTCAGGACAGGGGGCGGAACATTCAGTACTTC.

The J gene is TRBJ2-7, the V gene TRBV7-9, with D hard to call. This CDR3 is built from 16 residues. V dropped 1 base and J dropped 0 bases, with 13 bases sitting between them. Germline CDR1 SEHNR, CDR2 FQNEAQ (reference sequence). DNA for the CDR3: TGTGCCAGCAGCTTAGTGATGTCGGCTAGCTCCTACGAGCAGTACTTC. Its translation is CASSLVMSASSYEQYF.

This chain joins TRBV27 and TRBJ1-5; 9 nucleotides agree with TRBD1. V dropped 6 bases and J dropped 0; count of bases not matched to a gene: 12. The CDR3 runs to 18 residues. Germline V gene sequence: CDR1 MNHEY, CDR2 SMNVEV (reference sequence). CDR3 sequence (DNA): TGTGCCAGCAGGCGATACCGGGACAGGGAAAATAGCAATCAGCCCCAGCATTTT. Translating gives CASRRYRDRENSNQPQHF.